This entry lists 22 T cell receptor beta chains sequenced from one sample in a study of T-cell reconstitution after alpha-beta-depleted transplantation in children. Unique molecular identifiers tagged the TCRbeta library. From the PCR reads, TCRdb called clonotypes with MiXCR, one entry per CDR3 protein. The top ten hold 4% to 5.5% of the sample, which has 200,000 to 300,000 distinct CDR3 sequences, roughly 25% seen once. The source material was PBMCs, mostly from graft donor cells, sampled 360 days after TCRalphabeta/CD19-depleted stem cell transplant. The source is a female patient aged 2-9 years who had a stem cell transplant for congenital amegakaryocytic thrombocytopenia, so the T cells may come from the graft donor.

A few counts support this clonotype. The chain carries TRBV12-3 or TRBV12-4 and TRBJ1-2; tentatively, D is TRBD1 (5 bases). The CDR3 runs 15 residues. Trimming stripped 6 bases from V and 4 bases from J, with 18 bases between. The CDR3 here is CASRDPRGGSYGYTF. DNA of the CDR3: TGTGCCAGCAGAGACCCAAGGGGAGGTAGCTATGGCTACACCTTC.

The V gene is TRBV20-1, the J gene TRBJ2-1; D remains unclear. Trimming pared 2 bases from V and 6 bases from J, leaving 11 bases between. Germline loops: CDR1 DFQATT, CDR2 SNEGSKA (reference sequence). The CDR3 covers 13 residues. The CDR3 DNA reads TGCAGTGCTAGAAAAGCTAGTGCCAATGAGCAGTTCTTC. As protein: CSARKASANEQFF.

The chain combines TRBV7-8 with TRBJ1-3, with a possible D match to TRBD1 (6 bases). Germline CDR1 reads SGHVS; CDR2 reads FQNEAQ. V lost 0 bases and J lost 3, with 15 bases in between. The CDR3 consists of 17 residues. CDR3 DNA sequence: TGTGCCAGCAGCTTAGCCTTCCCCGGCAGGGGTGGAAACACCATATATTTT. As protein: CASSLAFPGRGGNTIYF.

This rearrangement joins TRBV7-9 to TRBJ1-1; 7 bases are shared with TRBD1. V was clipped by 1 base and J by 11 bases; unmatched bases: 4. The germline V gene has CDR1 SEHNR and CDR2 FQNEAQ (reference sequence). CDR3 length equals 12 residues. CDR3 nucleotides: TGTGCCAGCAGCTTAGAGACAGGGTCGGCTTTCTTT. This sequence encodes CASSLETGSAFF.

The V gene is TRBV4-1, the J gene TRBJ1-1; D gene unclear. The CDR3 is made up of 12 amino acids. Deletions cut 1 base from V and 9 bases from J, with 9 bases between. The V gene's germline CDR1 is MGHRA and CDR2 YSYEKL. This CDR3 reads CASSQVSGKAFF. In DNA form, the CDR3 reads TGCGCCAGCAGCCAAGTCTCAGGTAAAGCTTTCTTT.

The chain links TRBV5-1 to TRBJ2-7; 10 bases map to TRBD1. The CDR3 length is 17 residues. Per the germline V gene, CDR1 is SGHRS and CDR2 is YFSETQ. V lost 3 bases to trimming and J lost 3 bases; unmatched junction nucleotides: 12. CDR3 in amino acids: CASSSHAPGQGLYEQYF. Written as DNA, the CDR3 is TGCGCCAGCAGCTCGCACGCTCCGGGACAGGGGCTCTACGAGCAGTACTTC.

This chain links TRBV6-4 with TRBJ2-1, with D hard to call. Germline V gene sequence: CDR1 MRHNA, CDR2 SNTAGT. This CDR3 has 15 residues. Trimming stripped 5 bases from V and 1 base from J, with 12 bases between. CDR3 bases: TGTGCCAGCAGTCGGACGGCGGAATCCTACAATGAGCAGTTCTTC. Translating gives CASSRTAESYNEQFF.

This chain connects TRBV7-8 to TRBJ2-3; the match to TRBD2 covers 8 bases. The germline CDR1 and CDR2 sequences are SGHVS and FQNEAQ. The junction had 8 bases not matched to a gene; V was cut back by 5 bases and J by 4 bases. The CDR3 has 15 residues. CDR3: CASSLLSGSPDTQYF. Here the CDR3 DNA reads TGTGCCAGCAGCCTCTTAAGCGGGAGCCCAGATACGCAGTATTTT.

This clonotype has just a few counts. The V gene is TRBV9, the J gene TRBJ1-1, with D possibly TRBD1 on 6 matching bases. This CDR3 has 12 residues. The germline CDR1 and CDR2 sequences are SGDLS and YYNGEE. Trimming cost V 3 bases and J 5 bases, with 8 bases left between them. CDR3 region: CASSDRVTEAFF. The CDR3 nucleotides read TGTGCCAGCAGCGACAGGGTTACTGAAGCTTTCTTT.

In this sample, this clonotype turned up a few times. The V gene is TRBV29-1, the J gene TRBJ1-2; 8 positions agree with TRBD1. V lost 3 bases, J lost 3 bases, and 9 bases stayed unmatched. Germline V gives CDR1 SQVTM, CDR2 ANQGSEA. There are 15 residues in the CDR3. The CDR3 bases are TGCAGCGTTGACGACAGGGGAGGGTTTCACTATGGCTACACCTTC. This sequence encodes CSVDDRGGFHYGYTF.

The genes are TRBV6-2 or TRBV6-3 and TRBJ1-4; D is undetermined. CDR3 length equals 14 residues. V was shortened by 2 bases and J by 0 bases, with 4 bases between the two germline ends. The germline CDR1 and CDR2 sequences are MNHEY and SVGEGT. Written as DNA, the CDR3 is TGTGCCAGCAGTTACCGGGCAACTAATGAAAAACTGTTTTTT. As protein: CASSYRATNEKLFF.

The chain recombines TRBV20-1 with TRBJ2-3, with D uncertain. CDR3 length: 14 residues. Germline-derived CDR1 and CDR2 are DFQATT and SNEGSKA (reference sequence). Trimming took off 5 bases at V and 4 bases at J, with 16 bases between the two ends. CDR3 amino acids: CSAPPAGPPDTQYF. The CDR3 nucleotides are TGCAGTGCTCCCCCGGCAGGACCTCCAGATACGCAGTATTTT.

This clonotype came up a few times. The V and J genes are TRBV6-1 and TRBJ1-5; D not resolved. The CDR3 extends over 14 amino acids. Per the germline V gene, CDR1 is MNHNS and CDR2 is SASEGT. The ends were cut back, 4 bases at V and 0 bases at J, with 7 bases in the middle. CDR3 nucleotides: TGTGCCAGCAGTGTGAGCTATAGCAATCAGCCCCAGCATTTT. This encodes CASSVSYSNQPQHF.

This clonotype was seen only a few times. J is TRBJ2-5 and V is TRBV20-1; no clear D gene. Germline values: CDR1 DFQATT, CDR2 SNEGSKA (reference sequence). The V end lost 0 bases, the J end lost 1 base, and 12 bases lay between the germline ends. The CDR3 covers 15 residues. CDR3 sequence reads: CSARDDRGFQETQYF. CDR3 nucleotide sequence: TGCAGTGCTAGAGATGACCGTGGATTCCAAGAGACCCAGTACTTC.

This clonotype was observed at least ten times. This chain joins TRBV7-9 and TRBJ2-3; D is unclear. V was clipped by 3 bases and J by 0 bases, with 7 bases between them. CDR1 is SEHNR and CDR2 is FQNEAQ in the germline V gene (reference sequence). CDR3 length: 14 residues. CDR3 DNA: TGTGCCAGCAGCTTCGGCAGGAGCACAGATACGCAGTATTTT. Residues: CASSFGRSTDTQYF.

The genes are TRBV5-5 and TRBJ2-7; 9 nucleotides agree with TRBD1. Germline lookup yields CDR1 SGHKS and CDR2 YYEKEE (reference sequence). The CDR3 length is 15 residues. V shed 4 bases and J 5 bases; nucleotides not matched to a gene: 10. As DNA, the CDR3 is TGTGCCAGCAGCGCATCCAACAGGGGGCAAGACGAGCAGTACTTC. Its translation: CASSASNRGQDEQYF.

The rearrangement joins TRBV3-1 to TRBJ2-1, with D maybe TRBD2 (5 bases). The CDR3 is made up of 17 amino acids. V was cut by 5 bases and J by 5 bases, with 22 bases left in between. Germline lookup yields CDR1 LGHDT and CDR2 YNNKEL (reference sequence). CDR3 amino acids: CASSKHVRRPLDNEQFF. CDR3 DNA sequence: TGTGCCAGCAGCAAACACGTGCGGAGGCCCCTTGACAATGAGCAGTTCTTC.

This clonotype was seen repeatedly, ten times or more. The rearrangement uses TRBV3-1 and TRBJ2-7, with D possibly being TRBD1 (5 bases). CDR1 and CDR2 from the germline V gene are LGHDT and YNNKEL (reference sequence). This CDR3 region has 15 residues. V gave up 1 base and J gave up 2 bases, with 12 bases separating them. CDR3 DNA sequence: TGTGCCAGCAGCCAAGTCCCTCACAGGACCTACGAGCAGTACTTC. Protein sequence: CASSQVPHRTYEQYF.

This clonotype was detected only a few times. The chain combines TRBV28 with TRBJ2-5; TRBD2 matches 7 bases. Germline V gene data show CDR1 as MDHEN and CDR2 as SYDVKM. Trimming removed 3 bases from V and 3 bases from J; junction bases left unmatched: 7. This CDR3 is built from 15 residues. CDR3: CASSFSGGTKETQYF. CDR3 nucleotide sequence: TGTGCCAGCAGTTTCTCGGGAGGTACGAAAGAGACCCAGTACTTC.

The chain carries TRBV19 and TRBJ2-2, with TRBD1 matching over 7 bases. CDR1 and CDR2 (germline): LNHDA, SQIVND (reference sequence). J gave up 0 bases and V 6 bases, and 10 bases lay outside the gene matches. CDR3 length: 17 residues. This CDR3 reads CASRKQQGFANTGELFF. CDR3 DNA sequence: TGTGCCAGTAGAAAACAACAGGGGTTCGCGAACACCGGGGAGCTGTTTTTT. The whole variable domain, filled in from reference TRBV19 and TRBJ2-2, reads DGGITQSPKYLFRKEGQNVTLSCEQNLNHDAMYWYRQDPGQGLRLIYYSQIVNDFQKGDIAEGYSVSREKKESFPLTVTSAQKNPTAFYLCASRKQQGFANTGELFFGEGSRLTVL.

This clonotype has ten or more counts. The rearrangement joins TRBV25-1 to TRBJ2-1, with 7 positions matching TRBD1. CDR1 and CDR2 (germline): MGHDK, SYGVNS. The CDR3 covers 13 residues. The V and J ends lost 4 bases and 5 bases, in that order; junction bases with no gene match: 2. The CDR3 DNA reads as TGTGCCAGCAGTGGACAGGGAAACAATGAGCAGTTCTTC. Encoded protein: CASSGQGNNEQFF.

This rearrangement joins TRBV15 to TRBJ2-1; D possibly corresponds to TRBD1 (5 bases). Per germline, CDR1 LNHNV and CDR2 YYDKDF (reference sequence). The CDR3 runs 16 residues. V was clipped by 1 base and J by 6 bases, with 16 bases between them. CDR3 region: CATSRVEMQGGNEQFF. CDR3 coding DNA: TGTGCCACCAGCAGAGTTGAGATGCAGGGCGGCAATGAGCAGTTCTTC.